The TCR beta chain described here comes from a study of patients and donors after allogeneic stem cell transplantation. This clonotype has a handful of counts. Germline V gene data show CDR1 as MNHEY and CDR2 as SVGEGT. J was trimmed by 1 base and V by 6 bases; bases with no gene match: 13. This CDR3 has 17 amino acids. TCRdb reprocessed the RT-PCR reads via MiXCR and lists one record per CDR3 protein. Here the sample spans roughly 26,000 distinct CDR3 sequences, about 8% being singletons. This receptor was taken from a human donor who was either an allogeneic HSCT recipient or a stem cell or donor lymphocyte infusion donor (not recorded which). It is not recorded whose cells these are; they may come from a transplant donor. The sequenced sample was blood, either unsorted or a sorted T cell fraction (not recorded which). J is TRBJ1-1 and V is TRBV6-2 or TRBV6-3, with 8 bases identical to TRBD1. CDR3 in amino acids: CASSSWTGKGGNTEAFF. The CDR3 nucleotides are TGTGCCAGCAGCTCCTGGACAGGGAAAGGGGGGAACACTGAAGCTTTCTTT.